This record covers a single T cell receptor beta chain. Sequenced by immunoSEQ multiplex PCR; TCRdb stores in-frame clones only, minus some. The sample shows some 150,000 clones, roughly 87% of them seen only once. The sample originates from a study of blood T cell repertoires in COVID-19. The germline gives CDR1 SGHNT, CDR2 YYREEE (reference sequence). The CDR3 covers 16 residues. After removal of 5 bases from V and 4 bases from J, the junction contained 10 bases not matched to a gene. Sequences were obtained from PBMCs or T cells enriched from blood (not recorded which). This chain joins TRBV5-4 and TRBJ2-5, with 11 bases identical to TRBD2. The origin of this receptor is a human donor with acute COVID-19. The donor label of this sample is uncertain. The CDR3 bases are TGTGCCAGCAGGCCCCTTAGCGGGGGGGCCTTAGAGACCCAGTACTTC. It yields the protein CASRPLSGGALETQYF.